This TCR beta chain was obtained from a study of tumor-infiltrating lymphocytes in primary liver carcinoma. Study-level information: Each of the samples returned roughly 3.5 to 7.5 million productive TCRbeta reads (a yield similar across tissue types).

Comment on this clonotype: Its target is not known. This likely comes from a read error, as the CDR3 has no conserved phenylalanine or tryptophan at its end.

Findings of the study overall: Blood fell significantly below tumors in its top-250-clone fraction (p = 0.039). A fraction of only about 7.5-25% of top clones appeared in all five tumor regions.

Both RNA and DNA were isolated together from approximately 20-30 mg of bulk tissue that had not been sorted. Over 85% of the cells in every tumor sample were viable tumor cells. Starting material of 400 to 600 ng total RNA yielded TCR beta cDNA via a constant-region primer. Three nested multiplex PCR rounds, a slightly modified ARM-PCR method, built the TCR beta libraries. TCRdb processed the multiplex PCR reads anew with MiXCR; each CDR3 protein has one entry. The sample contains roughly 49,000 distinct CDR3 sequences, less than 75% of which appear only once. The sample taken for sequencing was liver tumor tissue from sampling region 5. Subset described: tumor region T5, tumor centre. The clonotype originates from a man aged 35-49 years with primary liver carcinoma and hepatitis B virus infection.

The CDR3 nucleotides read TGTGCCAGCCTAACAGCTTCTGACTATGGCTACACCTTA. As protein: CASLTASDYGYTL. The rearrangement joins TRBV6-6 to TRBJ1-2; D is unclear. Germline CDR1 is MNHNY and CDR2 is SVGAGI (reference sequence). CDR3 size: 13 residues. Trimming shortened V by 8 bases and J by 3 bases, and 13 bases separated the two germline ends.